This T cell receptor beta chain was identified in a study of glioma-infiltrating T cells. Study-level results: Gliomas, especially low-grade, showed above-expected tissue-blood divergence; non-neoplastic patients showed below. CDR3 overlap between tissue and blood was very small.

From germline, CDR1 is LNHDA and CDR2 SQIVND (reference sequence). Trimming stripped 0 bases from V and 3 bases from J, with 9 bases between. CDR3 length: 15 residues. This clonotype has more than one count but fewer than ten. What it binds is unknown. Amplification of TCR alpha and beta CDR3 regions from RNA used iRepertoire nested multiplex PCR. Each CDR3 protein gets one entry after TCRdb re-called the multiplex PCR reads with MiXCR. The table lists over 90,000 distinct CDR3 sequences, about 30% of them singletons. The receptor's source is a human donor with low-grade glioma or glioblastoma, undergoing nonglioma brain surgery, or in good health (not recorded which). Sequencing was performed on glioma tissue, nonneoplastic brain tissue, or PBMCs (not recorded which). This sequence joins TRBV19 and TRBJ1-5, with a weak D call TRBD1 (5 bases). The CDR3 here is CASSIDQGVNQPQHF. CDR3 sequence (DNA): TGTGCCAGTAGTATAGATCAAGGGGTCAATCAGCCCCAGCATTTT.